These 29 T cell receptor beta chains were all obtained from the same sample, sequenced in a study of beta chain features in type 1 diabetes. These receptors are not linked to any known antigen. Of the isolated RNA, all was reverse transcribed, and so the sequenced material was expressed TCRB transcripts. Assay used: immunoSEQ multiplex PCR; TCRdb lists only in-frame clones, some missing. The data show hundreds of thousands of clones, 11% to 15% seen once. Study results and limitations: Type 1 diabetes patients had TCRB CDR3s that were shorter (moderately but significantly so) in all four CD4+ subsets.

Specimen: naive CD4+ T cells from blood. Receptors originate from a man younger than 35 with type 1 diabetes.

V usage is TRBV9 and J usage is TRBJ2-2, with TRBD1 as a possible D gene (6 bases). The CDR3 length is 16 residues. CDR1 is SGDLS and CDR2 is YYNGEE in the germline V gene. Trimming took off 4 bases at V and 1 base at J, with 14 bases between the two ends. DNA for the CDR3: TGTGCCAGCAGCCACGTTGGACAGCTGAACACCGGGGAGCTGTTTTTT. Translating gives CASSHVGQLNTGELFF.

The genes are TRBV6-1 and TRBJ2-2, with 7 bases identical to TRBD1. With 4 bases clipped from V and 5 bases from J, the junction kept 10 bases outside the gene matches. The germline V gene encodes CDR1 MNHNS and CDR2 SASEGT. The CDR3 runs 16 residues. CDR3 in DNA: TGTGCCAGCAGTGGCAACAGGGGCCTGGTGACCGGGGAGCTGTTTTTT. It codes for CASSGNRGLVTGELFF.

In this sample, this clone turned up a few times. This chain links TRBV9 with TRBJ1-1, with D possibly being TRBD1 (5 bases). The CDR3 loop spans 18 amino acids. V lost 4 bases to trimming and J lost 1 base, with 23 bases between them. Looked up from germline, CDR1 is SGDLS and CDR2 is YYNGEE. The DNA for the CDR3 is TGTGCCAGCAGCCTAGGATGGGGGACCAGCGGGAGGAACACTGAAGCTTTCTTT. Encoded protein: CASSLGWGTSGRNTEAFF.

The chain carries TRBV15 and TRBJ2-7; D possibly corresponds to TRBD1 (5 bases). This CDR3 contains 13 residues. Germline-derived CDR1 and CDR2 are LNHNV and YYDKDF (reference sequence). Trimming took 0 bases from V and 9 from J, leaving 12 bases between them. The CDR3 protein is CATSREGPAGQYF. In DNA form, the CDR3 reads TGTGCCACCAGCAGAGAGGGGCCCGCCGGGCAGTACTTC.

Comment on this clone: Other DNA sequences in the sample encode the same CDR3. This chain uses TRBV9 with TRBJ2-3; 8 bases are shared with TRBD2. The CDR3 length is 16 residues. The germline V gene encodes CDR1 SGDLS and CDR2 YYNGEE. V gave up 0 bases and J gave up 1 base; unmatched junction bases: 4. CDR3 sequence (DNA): TGTGCCAGCAGCGTAGCGCTAGCGGGCGGCACAGATACGCAGTATTTT. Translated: CASSVALAGGTDTQYF.

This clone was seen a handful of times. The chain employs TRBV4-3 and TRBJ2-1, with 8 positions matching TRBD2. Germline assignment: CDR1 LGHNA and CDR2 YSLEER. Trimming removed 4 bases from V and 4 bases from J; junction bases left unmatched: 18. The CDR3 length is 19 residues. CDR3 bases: TGCGCCAGCAGCCCCCAACCGGACACTCGACTAGCGAGTTACAATGAGCAGTTCTTC. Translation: CASSPQPDTRLASYNEQFF.

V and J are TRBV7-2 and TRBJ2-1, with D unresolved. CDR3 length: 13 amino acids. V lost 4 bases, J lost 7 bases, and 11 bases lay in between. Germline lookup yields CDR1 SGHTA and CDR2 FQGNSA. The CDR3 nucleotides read TGTGCCAGCAGCTCTCGTCAGGCGAATGAGCAGTTCTTC. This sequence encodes CASSSRQANEQFF.

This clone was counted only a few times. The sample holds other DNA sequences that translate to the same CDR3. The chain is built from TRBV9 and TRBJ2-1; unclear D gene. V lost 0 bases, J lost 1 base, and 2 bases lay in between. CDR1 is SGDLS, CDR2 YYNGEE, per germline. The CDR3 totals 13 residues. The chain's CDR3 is CASSVDSYNEQFF. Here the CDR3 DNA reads TGTGCCAGCAGCGTAGATTCCTACAATGAGCAGTTCTTC.

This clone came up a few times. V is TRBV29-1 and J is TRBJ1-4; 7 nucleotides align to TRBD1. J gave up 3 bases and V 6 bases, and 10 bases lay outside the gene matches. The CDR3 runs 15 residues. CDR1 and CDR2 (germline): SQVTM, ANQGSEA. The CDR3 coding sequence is TGCAGCGTGAGGTGGACAGGTAGCCCTAATGAAAAACTGTTTTTT. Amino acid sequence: CSVRWTGSPNEKLFF.

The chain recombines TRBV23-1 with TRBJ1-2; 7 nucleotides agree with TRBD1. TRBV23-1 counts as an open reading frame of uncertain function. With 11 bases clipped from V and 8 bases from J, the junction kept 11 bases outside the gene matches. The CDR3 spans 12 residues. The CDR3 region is CAVGQLQTGYTF. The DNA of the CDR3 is TGCGCCGTGGGACAGCTTCAGACAGGCTACACCTTC.

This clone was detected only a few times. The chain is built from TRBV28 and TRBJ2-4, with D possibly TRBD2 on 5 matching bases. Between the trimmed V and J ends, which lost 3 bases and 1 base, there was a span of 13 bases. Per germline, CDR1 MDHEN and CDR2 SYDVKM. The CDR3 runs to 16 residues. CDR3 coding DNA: TGTGCCAGCAGTTTCCAGACTAATCCCGCCAAAAACATTCAGTACTTC. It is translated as CASSFQTNPAKNIQYF.

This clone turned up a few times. CDR3 sequence reads: CAWRGPGDSYNEQFF. The CDR3 nucleotides read TGTGCCTGGAGGGGTCCGGGCGACTCCTACAATGAGCAGTTCTTC. The chain joins TRBV30 to TRBJ2-1; D gene unclear. Germline V gives CDR1 GTSNPN, CDR2 SVGIG (reference sequence). The CDR3 is 15 residues long. V was trimmed by 3 bases and J by 0 bases, leaving 12 bases between them.

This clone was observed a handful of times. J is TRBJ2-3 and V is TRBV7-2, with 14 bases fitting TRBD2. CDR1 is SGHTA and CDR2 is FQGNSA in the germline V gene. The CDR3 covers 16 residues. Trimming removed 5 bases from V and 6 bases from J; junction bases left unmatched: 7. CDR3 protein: CASSRRLAGGSDTQYF. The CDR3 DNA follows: TGTGCCAGCAGCCGCCGACTAGCGGGAGGGTCGGATACGCAGTATTTT. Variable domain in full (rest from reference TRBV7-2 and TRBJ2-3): GAGVSQSPSNKVTEKGKDVELRCDPISGHTALYWYRQSLGQGLEFLIYFQGNSAPDKSGLPSDRFSAERTGGSVSTLTIQRTQQEDSAVYLCASSRRLAGGSDTQYFGPGTRLTVL.

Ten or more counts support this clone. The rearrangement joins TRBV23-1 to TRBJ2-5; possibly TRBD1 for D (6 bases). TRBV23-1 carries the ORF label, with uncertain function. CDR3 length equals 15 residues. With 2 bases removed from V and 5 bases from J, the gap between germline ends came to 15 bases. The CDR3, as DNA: TGCGCCAGCAGTCAAGAACAGGGTTACAGGGAGACCCAGTACTTC. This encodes CASSQEQGYRETQYF.

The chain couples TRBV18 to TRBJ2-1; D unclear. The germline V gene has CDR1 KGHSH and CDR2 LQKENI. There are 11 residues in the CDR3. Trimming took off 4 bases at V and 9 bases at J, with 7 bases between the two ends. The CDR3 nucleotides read TGTGCCAGCTCACTGAAATCTGAGCAGTTCTTC. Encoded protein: CASSLKSEQFF.

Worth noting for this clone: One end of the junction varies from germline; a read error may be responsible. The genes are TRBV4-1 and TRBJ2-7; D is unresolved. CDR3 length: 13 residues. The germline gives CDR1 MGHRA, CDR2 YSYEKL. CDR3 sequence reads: CTSSRTDGYEQYF. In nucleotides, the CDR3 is TGCACCAGCAGCCGGACGGACGGCTACGAGCAGTACTTC.

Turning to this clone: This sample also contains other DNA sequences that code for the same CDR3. The CDR3 sequence is CASSLREGTEAFF. The CDR3 DNA sequence: TGTGCCAGCAGCTTACGAGAAGGAACTGAAGCTTTCTTT. The rearrangement links TRBV7-9 to TRBJ1-1; D is unresolved. In germline, CDR1 is SEHNR, CDR2 FQNEAQ (reference sequence). This CDR3 region has 13 residues. The V end lost 2 bases, the J end lost 5 bases, and 9 bases lay between the germline ends.

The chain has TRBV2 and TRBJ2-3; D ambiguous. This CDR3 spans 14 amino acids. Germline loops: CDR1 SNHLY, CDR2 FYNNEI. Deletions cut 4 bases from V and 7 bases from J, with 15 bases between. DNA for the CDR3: TGTGCCAGCAGTGCGCCGGAGCTTGGGCATACGCAGTATTTT. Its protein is CASSAPELGHTQYF.

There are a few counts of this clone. The chain's CDR3 is CASSSQGGGPEAFF. CDR3 DNA sequence: TGTGCCAGCAGCTCCCAGGGGGGCGGCCCTGAAGCTTTCTTT. V usage is TRBV7-3 and J usage is TRBJ1-1, with TRBD1 matching over 7 bases. The junction had 8 bases not matched to a gene; V was cut back by 4 bases and J by 6 bases. In germline, CDR1 is SGHTA, CDR2 FQGTGA. The CDR3 length is 14 residues.

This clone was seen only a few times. The CDR3 coding sequence is TGTGCCTGGGGGGGGTCTGCCTACGAGCAGTACTTC. It encodes CAWGGSAYEQYF. The genes are TRBV30 and TRBJ2-7, with a tentative D call TRBD2 (6 bases). CDR3 size: 12 residues. Germline CDR1 is GTSNPN and CDR2 is SVGIG (reference sequence). V dropped 5 bases and J dropped 2 bases, with 10 bases sitting between them.

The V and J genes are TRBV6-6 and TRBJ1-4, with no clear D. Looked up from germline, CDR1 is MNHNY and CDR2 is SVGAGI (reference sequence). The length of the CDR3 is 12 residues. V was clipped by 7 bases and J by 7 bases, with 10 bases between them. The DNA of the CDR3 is TGTGCCAGCACCCCCCACGGTGAAAAACTGTTTTTT. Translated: CASTPHGEKLFF.

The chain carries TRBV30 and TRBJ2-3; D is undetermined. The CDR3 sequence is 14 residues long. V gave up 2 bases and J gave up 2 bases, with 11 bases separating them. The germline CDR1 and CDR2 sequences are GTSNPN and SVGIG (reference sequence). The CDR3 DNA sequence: TGTGCCTGGAGTTTGCGGACCCCCACAGATACGCAGTATTTT. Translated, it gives CAWSLRTPTDTQYF.

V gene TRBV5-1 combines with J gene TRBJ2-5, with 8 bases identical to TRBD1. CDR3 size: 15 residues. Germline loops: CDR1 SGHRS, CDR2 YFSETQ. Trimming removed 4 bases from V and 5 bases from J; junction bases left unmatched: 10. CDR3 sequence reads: CASSPGLRTGETQYF. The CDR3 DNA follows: TGCGCCAGCAGCCCTGGACTCCGGACAGGGGAGACCCAGTACTTC.

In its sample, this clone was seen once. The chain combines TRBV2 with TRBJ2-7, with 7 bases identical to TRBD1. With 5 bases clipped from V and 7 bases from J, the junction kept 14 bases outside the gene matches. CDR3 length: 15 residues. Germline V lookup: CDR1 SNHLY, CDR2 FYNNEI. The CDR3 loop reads CASSKGRQGWGEQYF. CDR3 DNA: TGTGCCAGCAGTAAAGGCAGACAGGGATGGGGTGAGCAGTACTTC.

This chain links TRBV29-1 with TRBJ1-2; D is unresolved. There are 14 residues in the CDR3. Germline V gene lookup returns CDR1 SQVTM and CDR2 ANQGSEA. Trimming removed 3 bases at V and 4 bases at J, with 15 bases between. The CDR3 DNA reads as TGCAGCGTTGAGGTAGGCCCTCGTGGCTATGGCTACACCTTC. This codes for CSVEVGPRGYGYTF.

CDR3 sequence reads: CASSPRGQKETQYF. The DNA of the CDR3 is TGTGCCAGCTCACCACGGGGACAAAAAGAGACCCAGTACTTC. The chain couples TRBV18 to TRBJ2-5; weak D call: TRBD1 (6 bases). With 1 base removed from V and 3 bases from J, the gap between germline ends came to 9 bases. The germline CDR1 and CDR2 sequences are KGHSH and LQKENI. The CDR3 extends over 14 amino acids.

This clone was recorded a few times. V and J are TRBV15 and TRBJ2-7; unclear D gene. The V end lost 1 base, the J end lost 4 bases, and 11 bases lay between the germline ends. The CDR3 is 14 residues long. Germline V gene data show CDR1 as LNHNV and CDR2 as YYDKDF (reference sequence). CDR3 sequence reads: CATSRAQYSYEQYF. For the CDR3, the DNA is TGTGCCACCAGCAGAGCACAGTATTCTTACGAGCAGTACTTC.

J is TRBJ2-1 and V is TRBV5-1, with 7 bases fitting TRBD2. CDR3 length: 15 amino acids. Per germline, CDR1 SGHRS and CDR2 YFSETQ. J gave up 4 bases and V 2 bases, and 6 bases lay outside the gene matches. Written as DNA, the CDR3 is TGCGCCAGCAGCTTCTGGACTAGTTCTTACAATGAGCAGTTCTTC. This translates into CASSFWTSSYNEQFF.

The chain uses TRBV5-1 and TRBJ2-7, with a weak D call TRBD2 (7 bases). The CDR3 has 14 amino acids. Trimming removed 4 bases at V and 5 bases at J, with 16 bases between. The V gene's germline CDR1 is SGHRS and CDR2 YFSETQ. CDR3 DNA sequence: TGCGCCAGCAGCAATTCCGCGGGGGCCAACGAGCAGTACTTC. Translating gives CASSNSAGANEQYF.